This TCR beta chain was observed in a study of cytomegalovirus exposure and HLA in healthy donors (dated by TCRdb to between 2016 and 2019). As for the study more broadly: An earlier analysis of several hundred of the donors reported 276 Gb of sequence data and 117 million unique TCR beta sequences obtained from about 179 million T cells. An early release that covered fewer than 750 HLA-typed donors contained approximately 300 gigabases of sequencing data and 85 million to 100 million unique TCR sequences. Among the approximately 420 genotyped donors, around 81% belonged to the genetic ancestry cluster associated with self-reported Caucasian donors. The study aimed to test whether cataloging public T cell receptors could reveal signatures of past pathogen exposure. The study used immunosequencing to profile the T cell repertoires of 666 subjects and linked those repertoires to cytomegalovirus serostatus. Along with the approximately 700-subject first cohort, a separate validation cohort of 120 different subjects was used. To predict cytomegalovirus infection status, the study combined high-throughput TCR immunosequencing, statistical association of individual TCRs with disease status, and machine learning. To study patterns of TCR occurrence, a later analysis re-analyzed previously published TCR beta repertoires from hundreds of donors and added high-resolution HLA genotyping. Rather than using new phenotypic data, the later analysis identified candidate immune exposures from TCR beta sequences and from how often those sequences occurred across donors. To decide whether each TCR beta V gene segment behaved as functional or pseudogenic, an earlier analysis of over 500 of the donors relied on high-throughput TCR beta sequencing. Donor age, sex, ethnicity and CMV serostatus were collected together with the repertoire data. A later genetic analysis took genome-wide SNP genotypes for about 55% of the 666 donors and used that subset as a discovery cohort. Every repertoire in the discovery cohort had been generated on one and the same sequencing platform. Class I and class II HLA loci were covered by the typing at four-digit resolution. The number of donors typed differed by locus, with roughly 620-630 for A, B, C, DRB1 and DQB1, approximately 500 for DQA1, approximately 580 for DPA1, and over 400 for DPB1. Five DR-DQ haplotypes were handled as single units for association and clustering because linkage in the cohort was strong. Across roughly 420 genotyped donors of the cohort, an average of about 250,000 unique TCR beta nucleotide sequences per donor were sequenced, and roughly a sixth of those sequences were non-productive.

V is pruned by 6 bases and J by 2 bases, leaving 7 bases of the junction without a gene match. The germline V gene encodes CDR1 MNHNS and CDR2 SASEGT. The CDR3 runs 15 residues from the cysteine to the phenylalanine. Kept here is only the CDR3 DNA, which spans 45 bases and is read in frame from base 1. Results and caveats for the whole study, not just this receptor: In a later genetic analysis, fewer N-insertions in productive TCRs were reported among donors in an Asian-associated ancestry cluster than the roughly 700-donor mean. The authors suggested that the approach could potentially be generalized to other disease states and immunological phenotypes. A cluster of highly shared sequence variants was judged likely to represent a technical artifact of the sequencing pipeline. According to a later analysis, TCR association rates differed among HLA loci, with DRB1 alleles showing the most associated TCRs and HLA-C alleles showing the fewest. Strong co-occurrence of HLA alleles, especially DR and DQ, made assigning TCR associations to individual alleles difficult. The study gave a list of 150 to 200 TCR beta chains associated with cytomegalovirus. Immune exposure information for the cohort was limited to CMV serostatus. In vitro tests confirmed that a few of the cytomegalovirus-associated TCR beta chains recognize cytomegalovirus antigens. The classifier was reported to diagnose cytomegalovirus status with high specificity and sensitivity in both the original cohort and the validation cohort. Compared with equally common non-associated chains, HLA-associated TCR beta chains in a later analysis were more clonally expanded and had lower generation probabilities. A further reported finding was that TCR beta sequences accurately predicted the HLA-A and HLA-B alleles for most subjects in the first cohort. Across donors, most TCR sequences were observed very rarely, whereas some public TCRs were present in many individuals. Roughly uniform sequencing depth across donors was assumed in presence/absence analyses, although this assumption may not hold. In this cohort, only TCR beta chains were sequenced, and detectable features were limited by the absence of alpha or paired-chain data. Some IMGT-functional V segments, including TRBV6-2 and TRBV6-3, could not be told apart with the 87-base-pair reads, so those segments were excluded. Several of the top co-occurrence clusters appeared to be linked to parvovirus B19, influenza, CMV and Epstein-Barr virus, according to a later analysis. In a later genetic analysis, a missense DCLRE1C variant was associated with V-gene and J-gene trimming of TCR beta chains, and the association was replicated in an independent cohort. A later analysis associated roughly 17,000 TCR beta sequences with specific HLA alleles at a false discovery rate of 0.05. HLA typing was unavailable for some donors at each locus, so association tests used only the typed subset. Linkage disequilibrium might explain the correlated functional status among segregating V segments, but an unknown experimental factor could not be ruled out. Most CMV-associated TCR beta chains appeared to be HLA-restricted in a later analysis, and the HLA associations seemed to be driven largely by CMV exposure. Because counts were too low, approximately 15 rarely observed V segments, including chromosome 9 orphons, were excluded from the earlier analysis of 587 of the donors. In an earlier analysis of 587 of the donors, most TCR beta V segments appeared in productive rearrangements about 87% or about 30% of the time, broadly matching IMGT annotations.

Preparation of the library involved the immunoSEQ multiplex PCR assay. For the multiplex PCR, a mixture combining 60 forward primers for TCR Vbeta segments and 13 reverse primers for TCR Jbeta segments was used. Amplification of the CDR3 region of rearranged TCR beta genes was performed with a multiplex PCR assay on genomic DNA. The amplified TCR beta libraries were sequenced on the Illumina HiSeq System as 87-base-pair reads. On the study's bioinformatics: A later analysis tallied 80 million to 95 million unique TCR beta chains across the 666 repertoires, and about 12 million of those chains were shared by two or more donors. To remove PCR and sequencing errors, raw reads were error-corrected and collapsed into unique sequences using a nearest-neighbor algorithm that merged closely related sequences. To assign V, D and J gene segments, CDR3 sequences were aligned to IMGT reference sequences. For a sequence to be retained, a match of at least six nucleotides was required to both a V gene segment and a J gene segment. Rearrangements were called productive when the CDR3 lacked stop codons and stayed in frame with V and J; all others were non-productive. Following IMGT convention, CDR3 was defined as the stretch from the second conserved V-encoded cysteine to the conserved J-encoded phenylalanine. In an earlier analysis of roughly 610 of the donors, sequences lacking an unambiguous match to a single V gene segment were excluded. An earlier analysis of a few hundred of the donors called V segments functional above 56.7% productive rearrangements and segregating when the between-donor standard deviation exceeded 5%. A statistical classification framework was built to diagnose cytomegalovirus status from the catalog of TCR beta chain sequences. V and J gene assignment, in a later analysis, came from comparing TCR nucleotide sequences with IMGT/GENE-DB human TR gene sequences. Using the TCRdist pipeline, a later analysis assigned CDR3 sequences along with most-parsimonious VDJ recombination scenarios. In a later analysis, each TCR beta chain was defined by its CDR3 amino acid sequence together with its V-gene family, and reads lacking a unique V-gene family were excluded. As a way to deal with suspected cross-contamination and a sequencing artifact, a later analysis dropped nearly 600 nucleotide sequences that were highly shared and had low generation probability. For each public chain, a later analysis derived a clonal expansion index from normalized ranks of inferred template counts within each repertoire. In a later analysis, generation probabilities were computed using a VDJ recombination model fitted to out-of-frame rearrangements, and the results were checked against IGoR. Hypergeometric tests were used in a later analysis to score TCR-TCR, TCR-HLA and TCR-CMV co-occurrence, with a repertoire-size bias correction applied to the TCR pairs. In a later analysis, false discovery rates were estimated by permuting HLA or CMV assignments 20 times. In a later analysis, co-occurring TCRs were grouped using DBSCAN, and TCRdist sequence similarity was added for clustering within HLA-allele-positive subsets. Repertoires with fewer than 30,000 or more than 120,000 public chains, plus five repertoires with anomalous nucleotide sharing, were excluded from co-occurrence clustering. The clones in this table, taken by TCRdb from immuneACCESS, are in-frame only. Not every clone is retained; where verified, under half of the shortfall comes from an unresolved V gene, and the cause of the rest is unknown. The V and J calls and clone size are taken from that table; D and trimming were inferred from the DNA. This sample has 160,000 or so clones in its table, and around three quarters of those were observed once. The ten largest clones capture 0.9% to 1.1% of the sample.

As to this clone: It has no known antigen specificity. Nothing much larger sits one base from this clone, and base qualities are not available.

The cohort was made up of 666 healthy bone marrow donors. At the time of sampling, every cohort member was nominally healthy, though immune exposures that went unrecorded were likely present. The donor was CMV seronegative and belonged to the group of more than 300 seronegative cohort members. A peripheral blood sample was provided by each donor, and peripheral blood mononuclear cells were used for TCR beta sequencing. Genomic DNA was extracted from the blood cell samples with the Qiagen DNeasy Blood Extraction Kit. Sequencing was done on a sample of PBMCs. The TCR originated in a woman in her 40s in good health and CMV-seronegative. Here the chain combines TRBV6-1 and TRBJ2-3; TRBD2 lines up with 8 middle nucleotides. In nucleotide form, the sequence is TGTGCCAGCAGCCGAGCTAGCGGGTTCACAGATACGCAGTATTTT. This is translated as CASSRASGFTDTQYF.